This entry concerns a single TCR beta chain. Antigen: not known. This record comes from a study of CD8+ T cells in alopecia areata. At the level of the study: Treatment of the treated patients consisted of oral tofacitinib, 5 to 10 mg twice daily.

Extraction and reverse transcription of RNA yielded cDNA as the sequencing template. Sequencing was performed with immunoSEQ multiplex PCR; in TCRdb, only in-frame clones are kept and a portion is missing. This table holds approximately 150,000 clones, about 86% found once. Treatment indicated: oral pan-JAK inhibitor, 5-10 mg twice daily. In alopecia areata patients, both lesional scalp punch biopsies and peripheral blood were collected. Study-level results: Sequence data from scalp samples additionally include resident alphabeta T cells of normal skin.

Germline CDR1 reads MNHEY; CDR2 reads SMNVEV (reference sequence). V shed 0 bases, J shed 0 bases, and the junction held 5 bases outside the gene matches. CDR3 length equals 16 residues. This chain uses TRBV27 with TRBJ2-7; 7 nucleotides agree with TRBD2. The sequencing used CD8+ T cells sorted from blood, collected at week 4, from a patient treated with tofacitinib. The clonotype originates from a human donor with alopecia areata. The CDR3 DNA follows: TGTGCCAGCAGTTTATCTGCGGGAGTGCTCTCCTACGAGCAGTACTTC. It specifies CASSLSAGVLSYEQYF.